One sample yielded the 23 T cell receptor beta chains listed below, sequenced in a study of blood T cell repertoires in COVID-19. TCRdb's copy holds only in-frame clones and misses some; the assay was immunoSEQ multiplex PCR. Here the sample spans tens of thousands of clones, around 82% being singletons. Material for sequencing was peripheral blood. The receptors come from a man aged 80 or over with active COVID-19.

V and J are TRBV7-9 and TRBJ2-1; no clear D gene. V lost 3 bases, J lost 5 bases, and 11 bases lay in between. This CDR3 comprises 14 residues. CDR1 SEHNR and CDR2 FQNEAQ come from the germline V gene (reference sequence). The CDR3 protein is CASSFEIRDNEQFF. The CDR3 bases are TGTGCCAGCAGCTTTGAGATACGAGACAATGAGCAGTTCTTC. Combining the CDR3 with reference TRBV7-9 and TRBJ2-1 gives the whole variable domain DTGVSQNPRHKITKRGQNVTFRCDPISEHNRLYWYRQTLGQGPEFLTYFQNEAQLEKSRLLSDRFSAERPKGSFSTLEIQRTEQGDSAMYLCASSFEIRDNEQFFGPGTRLTVL.

The chain recombines TRBV19 with TRBJ2-7, with 11 bases matching TRBD2. This CDR3 contains 15 residues. V gave up 5 bases and J gave up 5 bases; unmatched junction bases: 8. Germline values: CDR1 LNHDA, CDR2 SQIVND (reference sequence). The CDR3 spells CASSSTSGRLDEQYF. The CDR3 DNA is TGTGCCAGTAGTTCTACTAGCGGGAGACTCGACGAGCAGTACTTC.

In DNA form, the CDR3 reads TGCGCCAGCAGCTTTTTGGAGGGTGGCTACACCTTC. It yields the protein CASSFLEGGYTF. V is TRBV5-1 and J is TRBJ1-2; D uncertain. Germline-derived CDR1 and CDR2 are SGHRS and YFSETQ. The CDR3 is made up of 12 amino acids. V lost 2 bases, J lost 7 bases, and 9 bases lay in between.

The rearrangement links TRBV29-1 to TRBJ1-2; D call uncertain. V gave up 4 bases and J gave up 3 bases, with 12 bases separating them. Germline V CDR1 and CDR2: SQVTM, ANQGSEA. CDR3 length equals 13 residues. Here the CDR3 DNA reads TGCAGCGTTGCCCAGGTTCTCGACTATGGCTACACCTTC. Residues: CSVAQVLDYGYTF.

This chain links TRBV24-1 with TRBJ2-3; the match to TRBD2 covers 10 bases. In germline, CDR1 is KGHDR, CDR2 SFDVKD. The CDR3 has 16 residues. V shed 4 bases, J shed 3 bases, and the junction held 6 bases outside the gene matches. CDR3 loop: CATSDPSGRGTDTQYF. CDR3 bases: TGTGCCACCAGTGACCCGAGCGGGAGGGGGACAGATACGCAGTATTTT.

The chain is built from TRBV10-3 and TRBJ2-3; 12 bases line up with TRBD2. Germline loops: CDR1 ENHRY, CDR2 SYGVKD. V was clipped by 10 bases and J by 0 bases; unmatched bases: 8. This CDR3 contains 16 residues. The CDR3 region is CATGLAGTTSTDTQYF. CDR3 coding DNA: TGTGCCACCGGACTAGCGGGGACAACTAGCACAGATACGCAGTATTTT.

The chain couples TRBV7-3 to TRBJ2-2; tentatively, D is TRBD1 (6 bases). The CDR3 is made up of 18 amino acids. The germline V and J ends were trimmed by 1 base and 3 bases, with 18 bases remaining between them. The germline CDR1 and CDR2 sequences are SGHTA and FQGTGA. This chain's CDR3 is CASSLKGQSKVYTGELFF. CDR3 coding DNA: TGTGCCAGCAGCTTAAAAGGACAGTCTAAGGTCTACACCGGGGAGCTGTTTTTT.

This chain links TRBV7-8 with TRBJ1-3; 8 bases are shared with TRBD1. The V and J ends lost 2 bases and 7 bases, in that order; junction bases with no gene match: 10. The germline CDR1 and CDR2 sequences are SGHVS and FQNEAQ. The CDR3 consists of 16 residues. CDR3 in amino acids: CASSLSPDREVNTIYF. CDR3 DNA: TGTGCCAGCAGCTTATCCCCGGACAGGGAGGTCAACACCATATATTTT.

The chain is built from TRBV5-1 and TRBJ1-1; D remains unclear. Trimming left V 3 bases short and J 1 base short, with 7 bases between. There are 13 residues in the CDR3. Germline V gene lookup returns CDR1 SGHRS and CDR2 YFSETQ. Written as DNA, the CDR3 is TGCGCCAGCAGCTCTTACAAGAACACTGAAGCTTTCTTT. Translated, it gives CASSSYKNTEAFF.

J is TRBJ2-3 and V is TRBV6-2 or TRBV6-3, with D unclear. The CDR3 is 13 amino acids. Germline values: CDR1 MNHEY, CDR2 SVGEGT. Between the trimmed V and J ends, which lost 4 bases and 3 bases, there was a span of 8 bases. The CDR3 sequence: CASSFRRTDTQYF. The CDR3 bases are TGTGCCAGCAGTTTCCGCCGGACAGATACGCAGTATTTT.

The chain combines TRBV15 with TRBJ2-7, with 8 bases identical to TRBD1. Germline CDR1 reads LNHNV; CDR2 reads YYDKDF (reference sequence). Losses at the gene ends were 3 bases for V and 5 bases for J; bases not matched to a gene: 3. This CDR3 comprises 13 residues. The CDR3 DNA reads as TGTGCCACCAGCAGGGGACAGGCTAACGAGCAGTACTTC. Amino acids: CATSRGQANEQYF.

In this sample, this clone turned up once. The chain uses TRBV5-1 and TRBJ2-6; the D is unclear. CDR3 length: 15 residues. The ends were cut back, 3 bases at V and 1 base at J, with 8 bases in the middle. Germline V gene sequence: CDR1 SGHRS, CDR2 YFSETQ. Written as DNA, the CDR3 is TGCGCCAGCAGCTCTACGGTGTCTGGGGCCAACGTCCTGACTTTC. Encoded protein: CASSSTVSGANVLTF.

This clone has only one observation. The V gene is TRBV28, the J gene TRBJ2-7, with TRBD2 identical over 10 bases. With 6 bases clipped from V and 7 bases from J, the junction kept 6 bases outside the gene matches. The CDR3 is made up of 13 amino acids. The germline V gene encodes CDR1 MDHEN and CDR2 SYDVKM. CDR3 protein: CASRPGLAFEQYF. DNA for the CDR3: TGTGCCAGCAGACCGGGACTAGCGTTTGAGCAGTACTTC.

CDR3 sequence: CATSDPTGDRAYEQYF. CDR3 nucleotide sequence: TGTGCCACCAGTGATCCGACTGGGGACAGGGCCTACGAGCAGTACTTC. The chain has TRBV24-1 and TRBJ2-7, with TRBD1 matching over 9 bases. CDR1 and CDR2 (germline): KGHDR, SFDVKD. V was clipped by 3 bases and J by 2 bases; unmatched bases: 7. The CDR3 length is 16 residues.

The gene calls are TRBV5-4 and TRBJ2-1; D is undetermined. V was clipped by 4 bases and J by 12 bases, with 17 bases between them. Germline loops: CDR1 SGHNT, CDR2 YYREEE (reference sequence). CDR3 size: 13 residues. CDR3 DNA: TGTGCCAGCAGCGACCGAGACACTTTTAGGCAGTTCTTC. The encoded protein is CASSDRDTFRQFF.

The CDR3, as DNA: TGTGCCACCAGCAGTATGACAGGGGGGTATCAGCCCCAGCATTTT. Translation gives CATSSMTGGYQPQHF. The V call is TRBV15, the J call TRBJ1-5; TRBD1 matches at 9 bases. The CDR3 extends over 15 amino acids. Germline CDR1 reads LNHNV; CDR2 reads YYDKDF (reference sequence). V trimming: 3 bases; J trimming: 5 bases; junction bases outside the gene matches: 5.

This clone was recorded once. The gene calls are TRBV14 and TRBJ2-6; D remains ambiguous. V was cut by 6 bases and J by 2 bases, with 8 bases left in between. The CDR3 covers 14 residues. Germline values: CDR1 SGHDN, CDR2 FVKESK. CDR3 in DNA: TGTGCCAGCAGGGGCGTAGCTGGGGCCAACGTCCTGACTTTC. Its translation: CASRGVAGANVLTF. Complete variable domain (other parts from reference TRBV14 and TRBJ2-6): EAGVTQFPSHSVIEKGQTVTLRCDPISGHDNLYWYRRVMGKEIKFLLHFVKESKQDESGMPNNRFLAERTGGTYSTLKVQPAELEDSGVYFCASRGVAGANVLTFGAGSRLTVL.

The chain uses TRBV29-1 and TRBJ2-2; D may be TRBD1 (5 bases). V lost 5 bases and J lost 9, with 16 bases in between. Germline V lookup: CDR1 SQVTM, CDR2 ANQGSEA. The CDR3 runs to 13 residues. The CDR3 DNA is TGCAGCGTTCTCCAGGGTGAACACCGGGAGCTGTTTTTT. Protein sequence: CSVLQGEHRELFF.

The J gene is TRBJ2-3, the V gene TRBV6-4; 16 bases are shared with TRBD2. The CDR3 contains 17 residues. V lost 5 bases and J lost 2; bases outside the gene matches: 4. Germline lookup yields CDR1 MRHNA and CDR2 SNTAGT. DNA of the CDR3: TGTGCCAGCAGTCTCGGGACTAGCGGGGGGGCCACAGATACGCAGTATTTT. Encoded protein: CASSLGTSGGATDTQYF.

The J gene is TRBJ2-5, the V gene TRBV5-1; 9 nucleotides match TRBD1. CDR1 and CDR2 from the germline V gene are SGHRS and YFSETQ. CDR3 size: 15 residues. J was trimmed by 2 bases and V by 0 bases; bases with no gene match: 2. The CDR3 region is CASSLETGGQETQYF. The CDR3 DNA reads as TGCGCCAGCAGCTTGGAGACAGGGGGTCAAGAGACCCAGTACTTC. The full variable domain, completed using reference TRBV5-1 and TRBJ2-5, is KAGVTQTPRYLIKTRGQQVTLSCSPISGHRSVSWYQQTPGQGLQFLFEYFSETQRNKGNFPGRFSGRQFSNSRSEMNVSTLELGDSALYLCASSLETGGQETQYFGPGTRLLVL.

This clone has only a few counts. The genes are TRBV9 and TRBJ2-1; 13 bases agree with TRBD2. V gave up 0 bases and J gave up 7 bases; unmatched junction bases: 4. The CDR3 spans 16 residues. From germline, CDR1 is SGDLS and CDR2 YYNGEE. CDR3 in DNA: TGTGCCAGCAGCGTAGAAGGACTAGCGGGAGTAAATGAGCAGTTCTTC. It specifies CASSVEGLAGVNEQFF.

The chain joins TRBV18 to TRBJ1-2; 10 bases match TRBD1. With V trimmed by 2 bases and J by 8 bases, 11 bases remained unmatched. Germline V CDR1 and CDR2: KGHSH, LQKENI. CDR3 length: 16 amino acids. CDR3 in DNA: TGTGCCAGCTCACCAAACCTCCGGGACAGGGGACGGGGCTACACCTTC. It yields the protein CASSPNLRDRGRGYTF.

The rearrangement uses TRBV7-9 and TRBJ2-3; D is perhaps TRBD1 (5 bases). The V and J ends lost 5 bases and 3 bases respectively, with 12 bases between them. Germline CDR1 is SEHNR and CDR2 is FQNEAQ (reference sequence). CDR3 size: 14 residues. The CDR3 spells CASSPKQVTDTQYF. DNA of the CDR3: TGTGCCAGCAGCCCAAAACAGGTGACAGATACGCAGTATTTT.